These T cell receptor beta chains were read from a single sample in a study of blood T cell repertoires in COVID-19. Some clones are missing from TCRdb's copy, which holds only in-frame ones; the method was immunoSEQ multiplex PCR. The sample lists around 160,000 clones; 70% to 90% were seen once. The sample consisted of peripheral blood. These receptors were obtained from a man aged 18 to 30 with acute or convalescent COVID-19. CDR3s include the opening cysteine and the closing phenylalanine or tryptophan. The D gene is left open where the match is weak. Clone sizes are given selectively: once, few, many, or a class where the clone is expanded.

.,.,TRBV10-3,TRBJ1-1,CAISGAGRTEAFF,TGTGCCATCAGTGGGGCAGGGAGGACTGAAGCTTTCTTT
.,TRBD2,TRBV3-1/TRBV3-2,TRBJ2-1,CASSQTSGEQFF,TGTGCCAGCAGCCAAACTAGCGGTGAGCAGTTCTTC
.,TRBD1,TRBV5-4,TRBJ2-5,CASSPGQALETQYF,TGTGCCAGCAGTCCTGGACAGGCCTTAGAAACCCAGTACTTC
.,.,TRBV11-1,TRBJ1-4,CASSPATGINEKLFF,TGTGCCAGCAGCCCAGCGACAGGAATTAATGAAAAACTGTTTTTT
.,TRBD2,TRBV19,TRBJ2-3,CASSTGLAGAQDTQYF,TGTGCCAGTAGTACAGGACTAGCGGGGGCCCAAGATACGCAGTATTTT
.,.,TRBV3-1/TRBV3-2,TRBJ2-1,CASSQGAYNEQFF,TGTGCCAGCAGCCAAGGTGCGTACAATGAGCAGTTCTTC
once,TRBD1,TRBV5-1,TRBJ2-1,CASSPRDRGNFGNEQFF,TGCGCCAGCAGCCCCCGGGACAGGGGAAATTTCGGGAATGAGCAGTTCTTC
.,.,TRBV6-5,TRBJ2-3,CASAGTNTDTQYF,TGTGCCAGCGCTGGGACAAACACAGATACGCAGTATTTT
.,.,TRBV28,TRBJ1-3,CASSRQGVGNTIYF,TGTGCCAGCAGTCGCCAGGGTGTTGGAAACACCATATATTTT
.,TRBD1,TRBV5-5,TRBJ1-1,CASSLRGLHTEAFF,TGTGCCAGCAGCTTGAGGGGGCTTCACACTGAAGCTTTCTTT
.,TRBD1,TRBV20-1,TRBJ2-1,CSASRGRGDEQFF,TGCAGTGCTAGTAGGGGGCGAGGAGATGAGCAGTTCTTC
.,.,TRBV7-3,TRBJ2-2,CASSPQGTGELFF,TGTGCCAGCAGCCCCCAGGGCACCGGGGAGCTGTTTTTT
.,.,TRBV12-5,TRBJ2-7,CASALGGSHEQYF,TGTGCTAGTGCCTTGGGAGGATCCCACGAGCAGTACTTC
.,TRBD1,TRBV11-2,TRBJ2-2,CASYRTGILNTGELFF,TGTGCCAGCTACCGGACAGGAATCCTGAACACCGGGGAGCTGTTTTTT
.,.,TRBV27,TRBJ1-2,CASSLSRGGLRSYGYTF,TGTGCCAGCAGTTTATCTCGGGGGGGTCTTAGGTCCTATGGCTACACCTTC
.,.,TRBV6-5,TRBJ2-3,CASRDRTDTQYF,TGTGCCAGCAGAGACAGGACAGATACGCAGTATTTT
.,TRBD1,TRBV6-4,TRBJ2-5,CASRGQGCRETQYF,TGTGCCAGCAGGGGACAGGGGTGTAGAGAGACCCAGTACTTC
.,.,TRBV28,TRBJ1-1,CASSLIRENTEAFF,TGTGCCAGCAGTTTAATCAGGGAGAACACTGAAGCTTTCTTT
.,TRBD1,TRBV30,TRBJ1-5,CAWSVQGGLVNQPQHF,TGTGCCTGGAGTGTACAAGGGGGCCTCGTCAATCAGCCCCAGCATTTT
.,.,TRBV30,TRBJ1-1,CAWSTGFLAFF,TGTGCCTGGAGCACAGGGTTCTTGGCTTTCTTT
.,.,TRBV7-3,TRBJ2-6,CASSLTLHGDTSSGANVLTF,TGTGCCAGCAGCTTAACGTTACATGGGGACACAAGCTCTGGGGCCAACGTCCTGACTTTC
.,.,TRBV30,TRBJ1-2,CAWLANYGYTF,TGTGCCTGGCTTGCTAACTATGGCTACACCTTC
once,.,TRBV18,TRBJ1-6,CASSPGGSSPLHF,TGTGCCAGCTCACCAGGGGGGAGTTCACCCCTCCACTTT
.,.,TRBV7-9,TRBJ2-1,CASSRSGEQFF,TGTGCCAGCAGCCGAAGCGGGGAGCAGTTCTTC
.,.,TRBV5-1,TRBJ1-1,CASSLGPSNTEAFF,TGCGCCAGCAGCTTGGGTCCCTCGAACACTGAAGCTTTCTTT
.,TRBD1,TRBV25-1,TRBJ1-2,CASSESGTGETIHGYTF,TGTGCCAGCAGTGAATCGGGGACAGGGGAAACCATCCATGGCTACACCTTC
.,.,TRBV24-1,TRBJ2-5,CATSDALFMAGQETQYF,TGTGCCACCAGTGATGCACTGTTTATGGCAGGGCAAGAGACCCAGTACTTC
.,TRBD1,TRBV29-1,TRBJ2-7,CSVEYEGTGSYEQYF,TGCAGCGTTGAATACGAGGGGACAGGATCCTACGAGCAGTACTTC
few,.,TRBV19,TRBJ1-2,CASSRGRGDYGYTF,TGTGCCAGTAGTCGGGGCAGGGGAGACTATGGCTACACCTTC
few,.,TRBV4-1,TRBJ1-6,CASSQDPKSSSYNSPLHF,TGCGCCAGCAGCCAAGATCCGAAGTCGAGCTCCTATAATTCACCCCTCCACTTT
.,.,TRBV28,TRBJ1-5,CASSPPRRQPQHF,TGTGCCAGCAGCCCTCCCCGTCGTCAGCCCCAGCATTTT
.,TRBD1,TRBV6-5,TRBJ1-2,CASRPDRGYYGYTF,TGTGCCAGCAGGCCCGACAGGGGCTACTATGGCTACACCTTC
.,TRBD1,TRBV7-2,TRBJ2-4,CASSLDDRGSAKNIQYF,TGTGCCAGCAGCTTAGATGACAGGGGAAGCGCCAAAAACATTCAGTACTTC
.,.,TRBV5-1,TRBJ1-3,CASSGGTASGNTIYF,TGCGCCAGCAGCGGCGGGACGGCCTCTGGAAACACCATATATTTT
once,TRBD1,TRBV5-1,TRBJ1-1,CASRQTGMNTEAFF,TGCGCCAGCAGACAGACAGGGATGAACACTGAAGCTTTCTTT
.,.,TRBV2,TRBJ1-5,CASTPVAHSNQPQHF,TGTGCCAGCACCCCCGTTGCACATAGCAATCAGCCCCAGCATTTT
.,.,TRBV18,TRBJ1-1,CASSPPRRNTEAFF,TGTGCCAGCTCACCACCCCGCAGGAACACTGAAGCTTTCTTT
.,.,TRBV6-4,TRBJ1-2,CASSDRDAGGYTF,TGTGCCAGCAGTGACCGGGATGCGGGCGGCTACACCTTC
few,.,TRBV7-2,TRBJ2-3,CASSLGVGRTDTQYF,TGTGCCAGCAGCTTAGGTGTGGGCCGCACAGATACGCAGTATTTT
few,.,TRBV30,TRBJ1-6,CARTEGGYNSPLHF,TGTGCTCGAACGGAGGGCGGTTATAATTCACCCCTCCACTTT
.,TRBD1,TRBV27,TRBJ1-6,CASSLGTGVISPLHF,TGTGCCAGCAGTTTAGGGACAGGGGTGATTTCACCCCTCCACTTT
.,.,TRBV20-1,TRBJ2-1,CSGGGYNEQFF,TGCAGTGGGGGAGGATACAATGAGCAGTTCTTC